This TCR beta chain was found in a study of blood T cells in healthy people across ages. The CDR3 has 15 residues. Deletions cut 4 bases from V and 2 bases from J, with 14 bases between. This clonotype occurred a few times. Its cognate antigen is unknown. Study-wide findings and caveats: Naive T cell percentage showed a strong correlation with TCR beta diversity.

Primers used in a second PCR of roughly 6 to 11 cycles were a sample-barcoded 5' primer and a J-beta primer mix. TCRdb reprocessed the 5' RACE reads via MiXCR and lists one record per CDR3 protein. The sample lists about a million distinct CDR3 sequences; around two fifths were seen once. Input material: blood. The TCR originated in a man aged 18-30 years in good health. The V gene is TRBV12-3 or TRBV12-4, the J gene TRBJ2-5; D is undetermined. The CDR3 protein is CASSSSHVNQETQYF. CDR3 nucleotide sequence: TGTGCCAGCAGTTCCTCCCACGTGAATCAAGAGACCCAGTACTTC.